Included here is one TCR beta chain sequence, with context. What it binds is not known. This CDR3 has 14 residues. V was pared by 3 bases and J by 1 base, with 8 bases between. Germline-derived CDR1 and CDR2 are LNHDA and SQIVND (reference sequence). Analysis merged second doses at about 4 or about 12 weeks. This specimen comes from a study of T cell responses to AZD1222 COVID-19 vaccine. Here immunoSEQ multiplex PCR was the method, and the copy in TCRdb shows in-frame clones only, minus some. Among about 140,000 clones listed, 80% to 95% were seen once. Whole-study findings and limits: It should be noted that donors were predominantly white British and more often female, and clonal diversity was possibly underestimated. Vaccination with two AZD1222 doses was followed by a rise in Spike-specific TCR breadth and depth.

The receptor was derived from an adult who received the AZD1222 COVID-19 vaccine. This sequence joins TRBV19 and TRBJ2-3, with D perhaps TRBD2 (5 bases). This material consisted of peripheral blood, taken 28 days after the second AZD1222 dose. The CDR3 DNA reads as TGTGCCAGTAGTATGACCGGGGGCACAGATACGCAGTATTTT. It yields the protein CASSMTGGTDTQYF.